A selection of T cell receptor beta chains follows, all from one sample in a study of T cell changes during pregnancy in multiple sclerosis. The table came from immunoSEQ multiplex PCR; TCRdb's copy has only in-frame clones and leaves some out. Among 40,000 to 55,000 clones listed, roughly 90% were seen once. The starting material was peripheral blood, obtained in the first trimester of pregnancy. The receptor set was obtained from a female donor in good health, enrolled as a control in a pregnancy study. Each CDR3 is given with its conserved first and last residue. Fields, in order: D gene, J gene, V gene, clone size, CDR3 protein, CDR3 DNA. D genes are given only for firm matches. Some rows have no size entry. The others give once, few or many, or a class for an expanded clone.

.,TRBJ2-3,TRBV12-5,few,CASDREDRTDTQYF,TGTGCTAGTGATAGGGAGGACCGAACAGATACGCAGTATTTT
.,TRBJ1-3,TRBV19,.,CATQPGSYSGNTIYF,TGTGCCACCCAACCCGGGTCCTACTCTGGAAACACCATATATTTT
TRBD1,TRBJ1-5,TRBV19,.,CASNIVYRGGDQPQHF,TGTGCCAGTAATATCGTTTACAGGGGTGGGGATCAGCCCCAGCATTTT
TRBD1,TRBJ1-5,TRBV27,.,CASSFSGTGHQPQHF,TGTGCCAGCAGTTTTTCAGGGACAGGCCATCAGCCCCAGCATTTT
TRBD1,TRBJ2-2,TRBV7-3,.,CASSHPRDSGELFF,TGTGCCAGCAGCCACCCACGGGACAGCGGGGAGCTGTTTTTT
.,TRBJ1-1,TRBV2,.,CASKGGAGGPAEAFF,TGTGCCAGCAAGGGCGGGGCCGGGGGGCCGGCTGAAGCTTTCTTT
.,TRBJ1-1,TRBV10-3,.,CAIRSPQGRAFF,TGTGCCATCAGGAGCCCCCAGGGAAGAGCTTTCTTT
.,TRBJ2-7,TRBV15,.,CATSRLGQISTYEQYF,TGTGCCACCAGCAGACTAGGACAGATTTCTACCTACGAGCAGTACTTC
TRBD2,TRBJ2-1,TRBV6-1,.,CASSEMSGVATNEQFF,TGTGCCAGCAGTGAAATGAGCGGGGTGGCCACCAATGAGCAGTTCTTC
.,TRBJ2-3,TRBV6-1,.,CASAQGTSTDTQYF,TGTGCCAGTGCACAGGGAACCAGCACAGATACGCAGTATTTT
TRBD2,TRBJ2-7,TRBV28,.,CASTMGGSSYEQYF,TGTGCCAGCACCATGGGGGGGAGCTCCTACGAGCAGTACTTC
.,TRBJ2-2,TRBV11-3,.,CASSPRYTGELFF,TGTGCCAGCAGCCCTAGATACACCGGGGAGCTGTTTTTT
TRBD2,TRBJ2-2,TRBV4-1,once,CASSRLAGGDTGELFF,TGCGCCAGCAGCCGCTTAGCGGGGGGTGATACCGGGGAGCTGTTTTTT
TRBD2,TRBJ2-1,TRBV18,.,CASSIQTLAGGNNEQFF,TGTGCCAGCTCAATTCAGACCCTAGCGGGAGGGAACAATGAGCAGTTCTTC
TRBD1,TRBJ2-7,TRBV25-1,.,CASSGTWTGRDEQYF,TGTGCCAGCAGTGGGACCTGGACAGGGCGCGACGAGCAGTACTTC